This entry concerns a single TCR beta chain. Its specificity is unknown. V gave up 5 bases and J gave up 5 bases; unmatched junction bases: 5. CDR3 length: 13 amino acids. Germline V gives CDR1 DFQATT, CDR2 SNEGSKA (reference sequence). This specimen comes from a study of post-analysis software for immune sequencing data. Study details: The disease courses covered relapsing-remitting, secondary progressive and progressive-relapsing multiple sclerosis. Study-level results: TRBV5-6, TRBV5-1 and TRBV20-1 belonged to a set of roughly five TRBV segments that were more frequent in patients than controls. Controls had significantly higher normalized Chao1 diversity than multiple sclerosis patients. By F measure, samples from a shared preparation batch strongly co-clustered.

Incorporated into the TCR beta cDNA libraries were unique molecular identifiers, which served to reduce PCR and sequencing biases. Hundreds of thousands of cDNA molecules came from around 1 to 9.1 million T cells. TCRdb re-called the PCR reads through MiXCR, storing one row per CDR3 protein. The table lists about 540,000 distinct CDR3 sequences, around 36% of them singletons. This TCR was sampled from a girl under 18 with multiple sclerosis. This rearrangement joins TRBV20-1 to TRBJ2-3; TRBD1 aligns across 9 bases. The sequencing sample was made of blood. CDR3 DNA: TGCAGTGCTCGCGCGGGACAGGGAGATACGCAGTATTTT. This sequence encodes CSARAGQGDTQYF.